One sample yielded the 4 T cell receptor beta chains listed below, sequenced in a study of T cells after posttransplantation cyclophosphamide. The repertoire was sequenced with immunoSEQ multiplex PCR; TCRdb's copy has only in-frame clones and lacks some. The data show around 12,000 clones, with about 95% seen just once and about 0.32% held by the top ten. The sequenced sample consisted of naive CD8+ T cells sorted from PBMCs. Receptors were obtained from a man aged 25 to 40 in good health and a related stem cell transplant donor.

This clone was detected once. The rearrangement joins TRBV7-3 to TRBJ2-3; maybe TRBD1 (5 bases). The CDR3 is 16 amino acids. The ends were cut back, 0 bases at V and 1 base at J, with 11 bases in the middle. Germline V lookup: CDR1 SGHTA, CDR2 FQGTGA. Written as DNA, the CDR3 is TGTGCCAGCAGCTTAACTGGGGCAGAGCGCACAGATACGCAGTATTTT. It translates to CASSLTGAERTDTQYF.

The rearrangement joins TRBV28 to TRBJ1-6; possible D gene TRBD1, 5 bases. Trimming removed 3 bases from V and 4 bases from J, with 13 bases in between. The CDR3 length is 16 residues. CDR1 and CDR2 from the germline V gene are MDHEN and SYDVKM. Here the CDR3 DNA reads TGTGCCAGCAGTTTTACAGGCGACCTGTATAATTCACCCCTCCACTTT. Amino acids: CASSFTGDLYNSPLHF.

The V gene is TRBV7-9, the J gene TRBJ2-3; 10 bases map to TRBD2. J lost 6 bases, V lost 5 bases, and 14 bases had no gene match. CDR1 and CDR2 (germline): SEHNR, FQNEAQ (reference sequence). The CDR3 covers 17 residues. Here the CDR3 reads CASSPLPSGGPGDTQYF. As DNA, the CDR3 is TGTGCCAGCAGCCCCCTACCTAGCGGGGGCCCCGGGGATACGCAGTATTTT.

This chain uses TRBV14 with TRBJ2-7; D remains unclear. The CDR3 is 11 amino acids. Trimming removed 3 bases at V and 3 bases at J, with 3 bases between. CDR1 SGHDN and CDR2 FVKESK come from the germline V gene. For the CDR3, the DNA is TGTGCCAGCAGCCACCACTACGAGCAGTACTTC. Its protein product is CASSHHYEQYF.